This T cell receptor beta chain was sequenced during a study of blood T cell repertoires in COVID-19. The CDR3 has 13 residues. Trimming at V came to 4 bases and at J to 6 bases, leaving 1 base not matched to a gene. CDR1 is MGHDK, CDR2 SYGVNS, per germline. In its sample, this clone was seen once. The repertoire was sequenced with immunoSEQ multiplex PCR; TCRdb's copy has only in-frame clones and lacks some. The sample carries roughly 670,000 clones, 90% recorded once. The V gene is TRBV25-1, the J gene TRBJ1-1; 11 positions agree with TRBD1. The sequenced material came from peripheral blood. This TCR derives from a woman between 18 and 30 years old with acute or convalescent COVID-19. The DNA for the CDR3 is TGTGCCAGCAGTGTGGGACAGGGGGCTGAAGCTTTCTTT. It encodes CASSVGQGAEAFF.